These 25 T cell receptor beta chains originate from one sample sequenced in a study of T cell responses to AZD1222 COVID-19 vaccine. Profiling relied on immunoSEQ multiplex PCR, and the TCRdb table lists in-frame clones only, not all of them. Among around 100,000 clones, about 88% were seen once, and the ten largest hold about 2%. The sample consisted of peripheral blood, taken on day 0 of AZD1222 vaccination. The receptors stem from an adult in good health.

The CDR3 DNA follows: TGTGCTAGTGGGCCGACTAGATCCCCCACCGGGGAGCTGTTTTTT. It translates to CASGPTRSPTGELFF. The V call is TRBV12-5, the J call TRBJ2-2, with D possibly being TRBD2 (6 bases). V was pared by 6 bases and J by 4 bases, with 15 bases between. The CDR3 runs 15 residues. CDR1 is LGHNT, CDR2 FRNRAP, per germline. Together with reference TRBV12-5 and TRBJ2-2, the CDR3 gives the full variable domain: DARVTQTPRHKVTEMGQEVTMRCQPILGHNTVFWYRQTMMQGLELLAYFRNRAPLDDSGMPKDRFSAEMPDATLATLKIQPSEPRDSAVYFCASGPTRSPTGELFFGEGSRLTVL.

The chain combines TRBV29-1 with TRBJ1-3; D call uncertain. The germline V and J ends were trimmed by 7 bases and 0 bases, with 7 bases remaining between them. The length of the CDR3 is 12 residues. Germline V gene sequence: CDR1 SQVTM, CDR2 ANQGSEA. The CDR3 loop reads CSGKNSGNTIYF. The CDR3 nucleotides are TGCAGCGGTAAGAACTCTGGAAACACCATATATTTT.

This rearrangement joins TRBV15 to TRBJ1-4, with a tentative D call TRBD1 (5 bases). CDR1 and CDR2 (germline): LNHNV, YYDKDF (reference sequence). The CDR3 is made up of 15 amino acids. The V end lost 1 base, the J end lost 7 bases, and 13 bases lay between the germline ends. CDR3 nucleotides: TGTGCCACCAGCAGAGTCGGAGGGGTGGGTGAAAAACTGTTTTTT. Amino acids: CATSRVGGVGEKLFF.

The CDR3 sequence: CASSLEQYSDTQYF. Here the CDR3 DNA reads TGTGCCAGCAGCTTAGAACAGTACTCAGATACGCAGTATTTT. The chain is built from TRBV7-2 and TRBJ2-3; D is unclear. With 1 base removed from V and 4 bases from J, the gap between germline ends came to 9 bases. Germline loops: CDR1 SGHTA, CDR2 FQGNSA. The CDR3 runs to 14 residues.

The rearrangement links TRBV5-5 to TRBJ2-7, with 9 bases lining up with TRBD1. J lost 3 bases, V lost 3 bases, and 7 bases had no gene match. CDR3 size: 15 residues. Germline-derived CDR1 and CDR2 are SGHKS and YYEKEE (reference sequence). Here the CDR3 reads CASSSSGTGYYEQYF. The CDR3 DNA reads as TGTGCCAGCAGCTCCTCCGGGACAGGGTACTACGAGCAGTACTTC.

This sequence joins TRBV7-6 and TRBJ1-1, with a possible D match to TRBD1 (5 bases). Deletions cut 1 base from V and 4 bases from J, with 10 bases between. This CDR3 is 14 amino acids long. Germline V gene data show CDR1 as SGHVS and CDR2 as FNYEAQ. The CDR3 here is CASSLDSGPTEAFF. The CDR3 region has the DNA TGTGCCAGCAGCTTAGACTCGGGACCCACTGAAGCTTTCTTT.

The chain is built from TRBV7-9 and TRBJ2-1; 8 bases line up with TRBD1. The CDR3 covers 14 residues. J was trimmed by 8 bases and V by 5 bases; bases with no gene match: 8. Germline lookup yields CDR1 SEHNR and CDR2 FQNEAQ (reference sequence). CDR3 protein: CASSKYDRGHEQFF. The CDR3 DNA is TGTGCCAGCAGCAAATACGACAGGGGCCATGAGCAGTTCTTC.

V usage is TRBV28 and J usage is TRBJ1-1, with no clear D. The CDR3 is 11 amino acids. Germline CDR1 MDHEN, CDR2 SYDVKM. The V end lost 5 bases, the J end lost 8 bases, and 9 bases lay between the germline ends. The CDR3 DNA follows: TGTGCCAGCAGTCTCAGGAGAGAAGCTTTCTTT. Translated: CASSLRREAFF.

CDR3: CASSPGTVQETQYF. Written as DNA, the CDR3 is TGTGCCAGCAGCCCCGGGACAGTTCAAGAGACCCAGTACTTC. The rearrangement uses TRBV7-2 and TRBJ2-5, with TRBD1 matching over 7 bases. The V and J ends lost 5 bases and 2 bases, in that order; junction bases with no gene match: 5. CDR1 SGHTA and CDR2 FQGNSA come from the germline V gene. The CDR3 totals 14 residues.

J is TRBJ2-1 and V is TRBV4-3; the D is unclear. The V end was cut by 0 bases, the J end by 0 bases, with 6 bases between. This CDR3 has 15 amino acids. CDR1 is LGHNA, CDR2 YSLEER, per germline. CDR3 sequence reads: CASSQDRYSYNEQFF. DNA of the CDR3: TGCGCCAGCAGCCAAGACCGTTACTCCTACAATGAGCAGTTCTTC.

Written as DNA, the CDR3 is TGTGCCAGCAGCTTCACACCGGACGTCGGGGAGCTGTTTTTT. This encodes CASSFTPDVGELFF. The chain joins TRBV9 to TRBJ2-2; D is unresolved. Germline CDR1 reads SGDLS; CDR2 reads YYNGEE. V was cut by 4 bases and J by 7 bases, with 14 bases left in between. The CDR3 is 14 residues long.

This clone showed up just once. J is TRBJ1-2 and V is TRBV7-2; 9 bases align to TRBD1. Losses at the gene ends were 4 bases for V and 6 bases for J; bases not matched to a gene: 6. The length of the CDR3 is 14 residues. Germline values: CDR1 SGHTA, CDR2 FQGNSA. Written as DNA, the CDR3 is TGTGCCAGCAGCTCGTGGGACAGGGTGCATGGCTACACCTTC. Amino acids: CASSSWDRVHGYTF.

This chain joins TRBV6-5 and TRBJ2-7; D may correspond to TRBD1 or TRBD2 (5 bases each). The ends were cut back, 8 bases at V and 2 bases at J, with 13 bases in the middle. This CDR3 spans 13 amino acids. The germline V gene encodes CDR1 MNHEY and CDR2 SVGAGI. CDR3 region: CASGRGPAYEQYF. The CDR3, as DNA: TGTGCCAGCGGCCGGGGCCCAGCCTACGAGCAGTACTTC.

The chain is built from TRBV5-6 and TRBJ1-1; D unclear. The CDR3 consists of 12 residues. Trimming stripped 2 bases from V and 5 bases from J, with 7 bases between. Germline assignment: CDR1 SGHDT and CDR2 YYEEEE. This CDR3 is CASSFYRTEAFF. The DNA of the CDR3 is TGTGCCAGCAGCTTTTATCGGACTGAAGCTTTCTTT. Based on the CDR3 plus reference TRBV5-6 and TRBJ1-1, the full variable domain is DAGVTQSPTHLIKTRGQQVTLRCSPKSGHDTVSWYQQALGQGPQFIFQYYEEEERQRGNFPDRFSGHQFPNYSSELNVNALLLGDSALYLCASSFYRTEAFFGQGTRLTVV.

The chain carries TRBV6-2 or TRBV6-3 and TRBJ1-6; D is undetermined. V was pared by 5 bases and J by 8 bases, with 19 bases between. The CDR3 has 16 amino acids. Germline CDR1 is MNHEY and CDR2 is SVGEGT. The CDR3 coding sequence is TGTGCCAGCAGTCCCGGACGTCGGGTCTACGATTCACCCCTCCACTTT. Amino acids: CASSPGRRVYDSPLHF.

V and J are TRBV2 and TRBJ2-7, with 9 bases that match TRBD2. Losses at the gene ends were 6 bases for V and 2 bases for J; bases not matched to a gene: 11. Germline values: CDR1 SNHLY, CDR2 FYNNEI. The CDR3 has 16 amino acids. The CDR3 bases are TGTGCCAGCAGCCCCTCCCGACTAGCGGCGACCTACGAGCAGTACTTC. It is translated as CASSPSRLAATYEQYF.

This chain connects TRBV6-1 to TRBJ1-2; 8 bases match TRBD1. This CDR3 is built from 14 residues. Germline V gene data show CDR1 as MNHNS and CDR2 as SASEGT. V lost 11 bases to trimming and J lost 4 bases; unmatched junction nucleotides: 12. The CDR3 is CAGRQGASLYGYTF. The CDR3 DNA reads TGTGCCGGCCGCCAGGGGGCCTCTCTCTATGGCTACACCTTC.

This rearrangement joins TRBV27 to TRBJ2-7; the match to TRBD1 covers 7 bases. Trimming cost V 3 bases and J 3 bases; bases outside gene matches: 5. CDR1 MNHEY and CDR2 SMNVEV come from the germline V gene (reference sequence). The CDR3 has 14 residues. The DNA for the CDR3 is TGTGCCAGCAGTTTGGGGACAGCGTACTACGAGCAGTACTTC. Its translation is CASSLGTAYYEQYF.

The chain employs TRBV6-6 and TRBJ1-2, with D possibly TRBD1 on 6 matching bases. V was trimmed by 7 bases and J by 0 bases, leaving 15 bases between them. The length of the CDR3 is 15 residues. Germline V lookup: CDR1 MNHNY, CDR2 SVGAGI (reference sequence). CDR3 bases: TGTGCCAGCAACCCCACAGGGCCCGCTAACTATGGCTACACCTTC. This codes for CASNPTGPANYGYTF.

CDR3 DNA sequence: TGTGCCAGCTCCCCCGGCAAGGGCCTGAACACCGGGGAGCTGTTTTTT. Encoded protein: CASSPGKGLNTGELFF. The rearrangement uses TRBV18 and TRBJ2-2, with no clear D. V was trimmed by 6 bases and J by 1 base, leaving 15 bases between them. CDR1 KGHSH and CDR2 LQKENI come from the germline V gene. This CDR3 spans 16 amino acids.

V is TRBV5-1 and J is TRBJ1-1, with D perhaps matching TRBD1 (6 bases). CDR1 is SGHRS and CDR2 is YFSETQ in the germline V gene. V lost 4 bases to trimming and J lost 10 bases, with 23 bases between them. This CDR3 is 15 amino acids long. The CDR3: CASSLTQGWGQGAFF. In nucleotides, the CDR3 is TGCGCCAGCAGCCTCACACAGGGATGGGGGCAAGGAGCTTTCTTT.

The V call is TRBV28, the J call TRBJ1-4, with 8 positions matching TRBD1. Germline CDR1 is MDHEN and CDR2 is SYDVKM. The CDR3 consists of 18 residues. With V trimmed by 5 bases and J by 0 bases, 11 bases remained unmatched. The chain's CDR3 is CASSTIKDRAATNEKLFF. Here the CDR3 DNA reads TGTGCCAGCAGTACCATCAAGGACAGGGCCGCAACTAATGAAAAACTGTTTTTT.

The chain carries TRBV4-3 and TRBJ1-4; the match to TRBD1 covers 9 bases. The CDR3 is 16 amino acids. The germline V gene encodes CDR1 LGHNA and CDR2 YSLEER. Germline trimming cut 8 bases from V and 8 bases from J; bases unmatched to any gene: 15. CDR3 sequence: CASCPPEGQGGEKLFF. The CDR3 region has the DNA TGCGCCAGCTGCCCCCCCGAGGGACAGGGAGGGGAAAAACTGTTTTTT.

This clone has just one count. This sequence joins TRBV11-2 and TRBJ1-3; D might be TRBD1 (5 bases). The germline V and J ends were trimmed by 5 bases and 11 bases, with 13 bases remaining between them. In germline, CDR1 is SGHAT, CDR2 FQNNGV. This CDR3 region has 12 residues. The chain's CDR3 is CASSLGLGAIYF. The CDR3 DNA follows: TGTGCCAGCAGCCTGGGGTTGGGGGCCATATATTTT. The entire variable domain, with the rest obtained from reference TRBV11-2 and TRBJ1-3, is as follows: EAGVAQSPRYKIIEKRQSVAFWCNPISGHATLYWYQQILGQGPKLLIQFQNNGVVDDSQLPKDRFSAERLKGVDSTLKIQPAKLEDSAVYLCASSLGLGAIYFGEGSWLTVV.

J is TRBJ1-2 and V is TRBV7-2; TRBD1 might be the D (5 bases). V lost 5 bases and J 0 bases, leaving 10 bases between the germline ends. The germline CDR1 and CDR2 sequences are SGHTA and FQGNSA. The CDR3 loop spans 14 amino acids. The CDR3 protein is CASSPRQSNYGYTF. The CDR3 nucleotides read TGTGCCAGCAGCCCCCGACAGTCTAACTATGGCTACACCTTC.